What follows are 28 T cell receptor beta chains derived from one specimen sequenced in a study of OX40 agonist ivuxolimab in advanced cancers. The library was built by means of the immunoSEQ multiplex PCR assay. What TCRdb holds here is the immuneACCESS table cut down to in-frame rearrangements. Part of the clones is not present; checked against another copy, under half of the missing clones reflect an unresolved V gene, and the others are unexplained. The sample has some 150,000 clones on record, more than 85% of them singletons. The ten largest make up more than 0.8% of the sample. Source: CD4+ or CD8+ T cells sorted from blood, taken in a trial of the OX40 agonist ivuxolimab. Every receptor here comes from an adult with an advanced solid tumor such as melanoma, head and neck, liver or kidney cancer.

This clone occurred a few times. The chain couples TRBV5-4 to TRBJ1-1, with D unclear. Germline CDR1 and CDR2: SGHNT and YYREEE (reference sequence). The CDR3 extends over 13 amino acids. Between the trimmed V and J ends, which lost 0 bases and 1 base, there was a span of 4 bases. The CDR3 region has the DNA TGTGCCAGCAGCTTGGGCAGGAACACTGAAGCTTTCTTT. Translation gives CASSLGRNTEAFF.

The rearrangement joins TRBV19 to TRBJ1-5, with a tentative D call TRBD1 (5 bases). Per germline, CDR1 LNHDA and CDR2 SQIVND (reference sequence). The CDR3 loop spans 13 amino acids. Trimming removed 5 bases from V and 3 bases from J, with 8 bases in between. Written as DNA, the CDR3 is TGTGCCAGTAGTTCGGACAACAATCAGCCCCAGCATTTT. This sequence encodes CASSSDNNQPQHF.

There are a few counts of this clone. The CDR3, as DNA: TGTGCCTGGAGTGGGAGTGACATTCAGTACTTC. This translates into CAWSGSDIQYF. The chain combines TRBV30 with TRBJ2-4, with D unresolved. The CDR3 is 11 residues long. Trimming left V 1 base short and J 8 bases short, with 6 bases between. Germline values: CDR1 GTSNPN, CDR2 SVGIG (reference sequence).

The rearrangement links TRBV7-2 to TRBJ2-1, with TRBD2 identical over 7 bases. There are 17 residues in the CDR3. Germline values: CDR1 SGHTA, CDR2 FQGNSA. With 5 bases clipped from V and 1 base from J, the junction kept 11 bases outside the gene matches. CDR3 coding DNA: TGTGCCAGCAGCCCGGGGGGAGAGCGGCCTTCCTACAATGAGCAGTTCTTC. As protein: CASSPGGERPSYNEQFF.

The rearrangement joins TRBV6-1 to TRBJ2-7, with 8 nucleotides matching TRBD1. CDR1 MNHNS and CDR2 SASEGT come from the germline V gene. The CDR3 is made up of 15 amino acids. Unmatched junction bases numbered 9, after V lost 2 bases and J lost 6 bases. The DNA for the CDR3 is TGTGCCAGCAGTGAATGGGACAGGTTACGGGGCGAGCAGTACTTC. Translated, it gives CASSEWDRLRGEQYF.

This sequence joins TRBV28 and TRBJ2-5; D may be TRBD1 (5 bases). The V end was cut by 5 bases, the J end by 2 bases, with 21 bases between. The CDR3 totals 17 residues. Germline loops: CDR1 MDHEN, CDR2 SYDVKM. The CDR3 spells CASSPHSQGIDQETQYF. CDR3 coding DNA: TGTGCCAGCAGTCCCCACTCCCAGGGAATAGATCAAGAGACCCAGTACTTC.

The genes are TRBV5-4 and TRBJ2-7; TRBD1 or TRBD2 may be the D gene (5 bases each). Trimming removed 4 bases at V and 7 bases at J, with 18 bases between. The CDR3 contains 14 residues. Germline V gene sequence: CDR1 SGHNT, CDR2 YYREEE (reference sequence). CDR3 region: CASSRGDGSWEQYF. As DNA, the CDR3 is TGTGCCAGCAGCCGTGGGGACGGCTCTTGGGAGCAGTACTTC.

The rearrangement uses TRBV27 and TRBJ2-7, with D possibly TRBD2 on 5 matching bases. This CDR3 is 15 amino acids long. V lost 6 bases and J lost 4, with 19 bases in between. The germline gives CDR1 MNHEY, CDR2 SMNVEV (reference sequence). CDR3 region: CASSPPTGRGYEQYF. The CDR3 nucleotides read TGTGCCAGCAGCCCCCCGACGGGGAGAGGGTACGAGCAGTACTTC.

The genes are TRBV7-2 and TRBJ2-5, with unresolved D. The germline gives CDR1 SGHTA, CDR2 FQGNSA. V lost 4 bases and J lost 5, with 14 bases in between. The CDR3 is 14 residues long. This CDR3 is CASSSFNGAETQYF. The CDR3, as DNA: TGTGCCAGCAGCTCCTTCAACGGTGCCGAGACCCAGTACTTC.

J is TRBJ1-2 and V is TRBV9; D unclear. Germline lookup yields CDR1 SGDLS and CDR2 YYNGEE. This CDR3 region has 14 residues. Trimming removed 4 bases from V and 5 bases from J, with 15 bases in between. The CDR3 is CASSPLLPRYGYTF. In DNA, the CDR3 is TGTGCCAGCAGCCCTCTTCTACCTAGGTATGGCTACACCTTC.

This clone was seen just once. The chain links TRBV4-1 to TRBJ1-2; tentative D call: TRBD1 (5 bases). Germline V lookup: CDR1 MGHRA, CDR2 YSYEKL. The CDR3 length is 14 residues. Trimming pared 4 bases from V and 7 bases from J, leaving 16 bases between. In nucleotides, the CDR3 is TGCGCCAGCAGCCTCATAGGGGCGACACCTGGCTACACCTTC. Translating gives CASSLIGATPGYTF.

The V call is TRBV6-5, the J call TRBJ1-1, with D unresolved. This CDR3 has 13 amino acids. Deletions cut 6 bases from V and 0 bases from J, with 8 bases between. Germline V lookup: CDR1 MNHEY, CDR2 SVGAGI. The CDR3 is CASSKAMNTEAFF. The CDR3 bases are TGTGCCAGCAGCAAAGCTATGAACACTGAAGCTTTCTTT.

The chain has TRBV6-5 and TRBJ2-7, with 14 bases matching TRBD2. CDR1 and CDR2 (germline): MNHEY, SVGAGI. The ends lost 4 bases at V and 4 bases at J; junction bases unmatched: 6. CDR3 length equals 16 residues. CDR3 amino acids: CASSSSGLAGGYEQYF. The CDR3 bases are TGTGCCAGCAGTTCCTCCGGACTAGCGGGAGGATACGAGCAGTACTTC.

The gene calls are TRBV5-6 and TRBJ2-7; weak D call: TRBD2 (6 bases). Germline CDR1 and CDR2: SGHDT and YYEEEE. This CDR3 comprises 17 residues. Between the trimmed V and J ends, which lost 3 bases and 0 bases, there was a span of 19 bases. CDR3 sequence reads: CASSYGGLHLSSYEQYF. DNA for the CDR3: TGTGCCAGCAGCTACGGGGGTCTCCACCTGAGCTCCTACGAGCAGTACTTC.

The chain carries TRBV7-2 and TRBJ1-1; D might be TRBD1 (5 bases). The CDR3 spans 15 residues. V gave up 5 bases and J gave up 5 bases, with 18 bases separating them. Germline V lookup: CDR1 SGHTA, CDR2 FQGNSA. CDR3 region: CASSRESLGLTEAFF. In nucleotides, the CDR3 is TGTGCCAGCAGCCGTGAGAGTCTGGGGCTGACTGAAGCTTTCTTT.

V and J are TRBV7-2 and TRBJ1-2, with 9 bases lining up with TRBD1. Per germline, CDR1 SGHTA and CDR2 FQGNSA. This CDR3 is built from 15 residues. The V gene end was trimmed by 2 bases and the J gene end by 8 bases; junction bases not matched to a gene: 9. CDR3 sequence (DNA): TGTGCCAGCAGCTTAACCGGACAGGGGCTGGGAGGCTACACCTTC. The encoded protein is CASSLTGQGLGGYTF.

The rearrangement joins TRBV18 to TRBJ2-1, with TRBD2 matching 9 bases. J was trimmed by 4 bases and V by 3 bases; bases with no gene match: 7. CDR1 KGHSH and CDR2 LQKENI come from the germline V gene. The CDR3 is 16 residues long. CDR3 DNA: TGTGCCAGCTCACCCAGGACTAGCGTTGTTTACAATGAGCAGTTCTTC. Its protein product is CASSPRTSVVYNEQFF.

V usage is TRBV5-6 and J usage is TRBJ2-7; D is uncertain. The CDR3 consists of 15 residues. Trimming removed 2 bases from V and 2 bases from J, with 14 bases in between. Germline lookup yields CDR1 SGHDT and CDR2 YYEEEE. In DNA, the CDR3 is TGTGCCAGCAGCTTTGGAACCCTACTCACCTACGAGCAGTACTTC. The encoded protein is CASSFGTLLTYEQYF.

This clone was detected once. The V gene is TRBV7-9, the J gene TRBJ1-1; no clear D. Germline CDR1 and CDR2: SEHNR and FQNEAQ (reference sequence). The V end was cut by 6 bases, the J end by 3 bases, with 11 bases between. The CDR3 is 13 residues long. Here the CDR3 DNA reads TGTGCCAGCAGAACCAGGATTGACACTGAAGCTTTCTTT. This translates into CASRTRIDTEAFF.

The chain couples TRBV7-2 to TRBJ2-5, with 11 positions matching TRBD1. The CDR3 runs to 17 residues. The germline V gene encodes CDR1 SGHTA and CDR2 FQGNSA. V gave up 0 bases and J gave up 5 bases; unmatched junction bases: 8. CDR3 protein: CASSLAVDRGLGETQYF. CDR3 coding DNA: TGTGCCAGCAGCTTAGCGGTGGACAGGGGGCTTGGGGAGACCCAGTACTTC.

The chain couples TRBV7-2 to TRBJ2-7; TRBD1 matches 8 bases. This CDR3 is 17 amino acids long. CDR1 is SGHTA and CDR2 is FQGNSA in the germline V gene. Trimming at V came to 5 bases and at J to 7 bases, leaving 19 bases not matched to a gene. CDR3 protein: CASSLTPRGQASREQYF. The CDR3 nucleotides read TGTGCCAGCAGCCTCACTCCTAGGGGACAGGCAAGTAGAGAGCAGTACTTC. Full variable domain (remainder filled in from reference TRBV7-2 and TRBJ2-7): GAGVSQSPSNKVTEKGKDVELRCDPISGHTALYWYRQSLGQGLEFLIYFQGNSAPDKSGLPSDRFSAERTGGSVSTLTIQRTQQEDSAVYLCASSLTPRGQASREQYFGPGTRLTVT.

On this clone itself: The same CDR3 can be traced to other DNA sequences in this sample. V usage is TRBV11-2 and J usage is TRBJ2-1; 8 nucleotides align to TRBD2. CDR3 length equals 15 residues. Germline V gene data show CDR1 as SGHAT and CDR2 as FQNNGV. Germline trimming cut 4 bases from V and 4 bases from J; bases unmatched to any gene: 6. The CDR3 coding sequence is TGTGCCAGCAGCTCCCTAGCGGGTGGGTACAATGAGCAGTTCTTC. Translated: CASSSLAGGYNEQFF.

The chain is built from TRBV28 and TRBJ2-3; TRBD1 matches 8 bases. CDR1 is MDHEN and CDR2 is SYDVKM in the germline V gene. CDR3 length: 15 amino acids. V shed 6 bases, J shed 0 bases, and the junction held 5 bases outside the gene matches. CDR3 nucleotides: TGTGCCAGCAGCCCCAGGGGGCAGAGCACAGATACGCAGTATTTT. Translating gives CASSPRGQSTDTQYF.

The J gene is TRBJ1-2, the V gene TRBV28; the match to TRBD1 covers 7 bases. Germline V gene lookup returns CDR1 MDHEN and CDR2 SYDVKM. There are 15 residues in the CDR3. J gave up 2 bases and V 2 bases, and 5 bases lay outside the gene matches. The DNA for the CDR3 is TGTGCCAGCAGTTTAGGCAGGGGGGTGAACTATGGCTACACCTTC. Protein: CASSLGRGVNYGYTF.

This clone was counted a few times. The rearrangement joins TRBV9 to TRBJ1-1; TRBD1 matches at 7 bases. The CDR3 contains 14 residues. The germline CDR1 and CDR2 sequences are SGDLS and YYNGEE. V trimming: 6 bases; J trimming: 0 bases; junction bases outside the gene matches: 5. The CDR3 DNA reads TGTGCCAGCACTCGGACAGGACTGAACACTGAAGCTTTCTTT. Its protein is CASTRTGLNTEAFF.

The chain uses TRBV6-1 and TRBJ2-1, with a tentative D call TRBD1 (5 bases). Looked up from germline, CDR1 is MNHNS and CDR2 is SASEGT. The length of the CDR3 is 16 residues. Trimming stripped 0 bases from V and 2 bases from J, with 11 bases between. This CDR3 reads CASSEAWGATYNEQFF. The CDR3 DNA is TGTGCCAGCAGTGAAGCGTGGGGCGCAACCTACAATGAGCAGTTCTTC.

This rearrangement joins TRBV7-2 to TRBJ2-7; 12 positions agree with TRBD1. With V trimmed by 4 bases and J by 4 bases, 5 bases remained unmatched. Per germline, CDR1 SGHTA and CDR2 FQGNSA. This CDR3 region has 15 residues. CDR3 nucleotides: TGTGCCAGCAGCTCCCGGGACAGGGGGCTATACGAGCAGTACTTC. Protein product: CASSSRDRGLYEQYF. The complete variable domain, with remaining parts taken from reference TRBV7-2 and TRBJ2-7, reads GAGVSQSPSNKVTEKGKDVELRCDPISGHTALYWYRQSLGQGLEFLIYFQGNSAPDKSGLPSDRFSAERTGGSVSTLTIQRTQQEDSAVYLCASSSRDRGLYEQYFGPGTRLTVT.

This sequence joins TRBV7-9 and TRBJ2-1; 13 nucleotides match TRBD2. Germline V lookup: CDR1 SEHNR, CDR2 FQNEAQ (reference sequence). This CDR3 is built from 16 residues. Unmatched junction bases numbered 9, after V lost 5 bases and J lost 8 bases. CDR3 in DNA: TGTGCCAGCAGCCCAACCGGGACTAGCGGGACTCATGAGCAGTTCTTC. Protein sequence: CASSPTGTSGTHEQFF.